This T cell receptor (beta chain) was recorded in a study of blood T cell repertoires in COVID-19. CDR1 and CDR2 (germline): MNHNS, SASEGT. Trimming shortened V by 1 base and J by 0 bases, and 10 bases separated the two germline ends. CDR3 length: 16 amino acids. The repertoire was sequenced with immunoSEQ multiplex PCR; TCRdb's copy has only in-frame clones and lacks some. The profile shows some 190,000 clones, more than 70% of them singletons. The J gene is TRBJ2-1, the V gene TRBV6-1; possible D gene TRBD1, 5 bases. This clonotype was sampled from a man between 40 and 49 years old with acute COVID-19. Specimen: PBMCs or T cells enriched from blood (not recorded which). The CDR3: CASSEDIDSSYNEQFF. The CDR3 DNA reads TGTGCCAGCAGTGAAGATATTGACAGCTCCTACAATGAGCAGTTCTTC.